This TCR beta chain was identified in a study of blood T cell repertoires in COVID-19. Study-wide context: Spain, Italy and the United States supplied samples that represented acute and convalescent COVID-19. The cDNA or gDNA used as material had been derived from T cells, B-cell-depleted T cells, or PBMCs.

Libraries were prepared by immunoSEQ multiplex PCR; TCRdb keeps only in-frame clonotypes and omits some of them. The repertoire has roughly 200,000 clones, approximately 85% of them found once; the top ten carry 6.2%. Individuals drawn from 24 US areas were roughly 18 to 95 years old. Participant-given clinical history determined each cohort assignment. This CDR3 has 13 amino acids. Germline CDR1 is SGHAT and CDR2 is FQNNGV. Trimming shortened V by 0 bases and J by 10 bases, and 7 bases separated the two germline ends. The sequencing input was PBMCs or T cells enriched from blood (not recorded which). This TCR derives from a man aged 40-55 years who had recovered from COVID-19. This sequence joins TRBV11-2 and TRBJ1-6; TRBD1 is a possible D gene (5 bases). In nucleotides, the CDR3 is TGTGCCAGCAGCTTAGAAAGGGGATCACCCCTCCACTTT. It specifies CASSLERGSPLHF.